This is a list of T cell receptor beta chains from one sample in a study of blood T cell repertoires in COVID-19. TCRdb keeps only in-frame clones here, not all; method: immunoSEQ multiplex PCR. The table lists 250,000 or so clones, roughly 88% of them singletons. Sequencing used PBMCs or T cells enriched from blood (not recorded which). The receptors stem from a woman aged 40-49 years who had been exposed to COVID-19. Each CDR3 is given with its conserved first and last residue. D genes are given only for firm matches. The listing skips clone size in some rows; elsewhere it reads once, few, many or a size class.

>.|TRBJ2-7|.|TRBV28
TGTGCCAGCAGTTTAAGCCGAGGACAGACCACCTACGAGCAGTACTTC
CASSLSRGQTTYEQYF
>few|TRBJ1-6|TRBD1|TRBV7-2
TGTGCCAGCAGCTTTACAGGGGGTAATTCACCCCTCCACTTT
CASSFTGGNSPLHF
>.|TRBJ1-3|.|TRBV12-5
TGTGCTAGTGGTTTGGTACGACAGCAAGGAAACACCATATATTTT
CASGLVRQQGNTIYF
>.|TRBJ2-7|TRBD1|TRBV7-2
TGTGCCAGCAGCTTTAGACAGGGGGCCACCTACGAGCAGTACTTC
CASSFRQGATYEQYF
>.|TRBJ2-1|TRBD2|TRBV6-1
TGTGCCAGCAGTGCGGGACTAGCGGGAGGCTACAATGAGCAGTTCTTC
CASSAGLAGGYNEQFF
>.|TRBJ2-2|TRBD2|TRBV10-3
TGTGCCACCACCCCCAGCGGGAGGGAGGTCGGGGAGCTGTTTTTT
CATTPSGREVGELFF
>.|TRBJ1-1|TRBD1|TRBV6-2/TRBV6-3
TGTGCCAGCAGTTACTCCCTGGACAGGGGCACTGAAGCTTTCTTT
CASSYSLDRGTEAFF
>.|TRBJ2-7|.|TRBV7-9
TGTGCCAGCAGCTTAGCGCTTGAGGGATACGAGCAGTACTTC
CASSLALEGYEQYF
>.|TRBJ2-5|TRBD2|TRBV5-5
TGTGCCAGCAGCTTGGCGGCTAGCGGGGAGACCCAGTACTTC
CASSLAASGETQYF
>.|TRBJ1-2|TRBD1|TRBV5-6
TGTGCCAGCAGCGAGGGGTCGCCAGGGACAGGCTATGGCTACACCTTC
CASSEGSPGTGYGYTF
>.|TRBJ2-3|.|TRBV5-4
TGTGCCAGCAGCTTGGATGCAGCAGATACGCAGTATTTT
CASSLDAADTQYF
>.|TRBJ2-3|.|TRBV12-3/TRBV12-4
TGTGCCAGCAGTTTCATCCCCACAGATACGCAGTATTTT
CASSFIPTDTQYF
>.|TRBJ1-1|TRBD1|TRBV6-1
TGTGCCAGCAGTGAATATAACAGGGGTGATACTGAAGCTTTCTTT
CASSEYNRGDTEAFF
>.|TRBJ2-3|TRBD1|TRBV2
TGTGCCAGCAGCGCCGGGACAGGGGCAGATACGCAGTATTTT
CASSAGTGADTQYF